The source of this TCR beta chain is a study of cytomegalovirus exposure and HLA in healthy donors (dated by TCRdb to the late 2010s). Context from the whole study: In an earlier analysis of approximately 640 of the donors, about 260 Gb of sequence data and some 100 million unique TCR beta sequences from about 179 million T cells were reported. The study profiled the T cell repertoires of hundreds of subjects by immunosequencing and related them to cytomegalovirus serostatus. A later genetic analysis used genome-wide SNP genotypes for 398 of the 666 donors, treating that subset as a discovery cohort. The aim of the study was to test whether cataloging public T cell receptors could identify signatures of past pathogen exposure. Donor age, sex, ethnicity and CMV serostatus were collected together with the repertoire data. The genetic ancestry cluster associated with self-reported Caucasian donors included approximately 85% of the approximately 430 genotyped donors. In a later analysis, previously published TCR beta repertoires from 600 to 850 donors were re-analyzed and high-resolution HLA genotyping was added so that TCR occurrence patterns could be studied. The study combined high-throughput TCR immunosequencing, statistical association of individual TCRs with disease status, and machine learning to predict cytomegalovirus infection status. About five DR-DQ haplotypes were treated as single units for association and clustering because of strong linkage in the cohort. All discovery cohort repertoires had been generated using a single sequencing platform. The later analysis used no new phenotypic data to find candidate immune exposures, relying instead on TCR beta sequences and their occurrence across donors. Along with the approximately 700-subject first cohort, a separate validation cohort of around 120 different subjects was used. An early release that covered about 600 HLA-typed donors contained around 300 gigabases of sequencing data and 75 million to 100 million unique TCR sequences. An earlier analysis of 587 of the donors applied high-throughput TCR beta sequencing to assess whether each TCR beta V gene segment acted as functional or pseudogenic. Typing coverage varied by locus: about 620-630 donors for A, B, C, DRB1 and DQB1; approximately 520 for DQA1; more than 600 for DPA1; 450 to 480 for DPB1. Class I and class II HLA loci were covered by the typing at four-digit resolution. On average, approximately 250,000 unique TCR beta nucleotide sequences were sequenced per donor among a few hundred genotyped donors of the cohort, with about 17% of those sequences being non-productive. The full study reports these points: It was suggested by the authors that the approach could potentially be generalized to other disease states and immunological phenotypes. In a later analysis, most CMV-associated TCR beta chains were found to appear HLA-restricted, with HLA associations seemingly driven largely by CMV exposure. In vitro tests confirmed that a few of the cytomegalovirus-associated TCR beta chains recognize cytomegalovirus antigens. Across donors, most TCR sequences were observed very rarely, whereas some public TCRs were present in many individuals. Linkage disequilibrium might explain the correlated functional status among segregating V segments, but an unknown experimental factor could not be ruled out. In the study, some 160 TCR beta chains were listed as associated with cytomegalovirus. When HLA alleles, especially DR and DQ, strongly co-occurred, TCR associations were difficult to assign to individual alleles. Because counts were too low, about 17 rarely observed V segments, including chromosome 9 orphons, were excluded from the earlier analysis of several hundred of the donors. Roughly uniform sequencing depth across donors was assumed in presence/absence analyses, although this assumption may not hold. In an earlier analysis of fewer than 750 of the donors, most TCR beta V segments were observed in productive rearrangements about 87% or about 30% of the time, broadly matching IMGT annotations. In a later genetic analysis, fewer N-insertions in productive TCRs were reported among donors in an Asian-associated ancestry cluster than the approximately 670-donor mean. An association between a missense DCLRE1C variant and V-gene and J-gene trimming of TCR beta chains was found in a later genetic analysis and replicated in an independent cohort. The 87-base-pair reads could not distinguish some IMGT-functional V segments, including TRBV6-2 and TRBV6-3, so those segments were excluded. The cohort was sequenced for TCR beta chains only, and without alpha or paired-chain data the features that could be detected were limited. According to a later analysis, TCR association rates differed among HLA loci, with DRB1 alleles showing the most associated TCRs and HLA-C alleles showing the fewest. Compared with equally common non-associated chains, HLA-associated TCR beta chains in a later analysis were more clonally expanded and had lower generation probabilities. HLA typing was unavailable for some donors at each locus, so association tests used only the typed subset. A cluster of highly shared sequence variants was judged likely to be a technical artifact of the sequencing pipeline. In a later analysis, some 17,000 TCR beta sequences were associated with specific HLA alleles at a false discovery rate of 0.05. A further reported finding was that TCR beta sequences accurately predicted the HLA-A and HLA-B alleles for most subjects in the first cohort. Cytomegalovirus status was reported to be diagnosed by the classifier with high specificity and sensitivity in both the original and validation cohorts. Immune exposure information for the cohort was limited to CMV serostatus. Several of the top co-occurrence clusters appeared to be linked to parvovirus B19, influenza, CMV and Epstein-Barr virus, according to a later analysis.

The cohort comprised some 680 healthy bone marrow donors. Cohort members were all nominally healthy when sampled, although unrecorded immune exposures were likely present. The donor was CMV seropositive and belonged to the group of some 290 seropositive cohort members. A peripheral blood sample was collected from each donor, and TCR beta sequencing was performed on peripheral blood mononuclear cells. Genomic DNA was extracted from the blood cell samples with the Qiagen DNeasy Blood Extraction Kit. To prepare the library, the immunoSEQ multiplex PCR assay was applied. The multiplex PCR relied on a mix of 60 forward primers for TCR Vbeta segments and 13 reverse primers for TCR Jbeta segments. The CDR3 region of rearranged TCR beta genes was amplified from genomic DNA with a multiplex PCR assay. On the Illumina HiSeq System, the amplified TCR beta libraries were sequenced as 87-base-pair reads. Per the original workflow: A later analysis counted 75 million to 100 million unique TCR beta chains across the 650 to 700 repertoires, and roughly 9.9 million of these chains were shared by at least two donors. Raw reads were error-corrected and collapsed into unique sequences by a nearest-neighbor algorithm in which closely related sequences were merged to remove PCR and sequencing errors. Alignment of CDR3 sequences to IMGT reference sequences was used to assign V, D and J gene segments. For a sequence to be retained, a match of at least six nucleotides was required to both a V gene segment and a J gene segment. A rearrangement counted as productive if the CDR3 had no stop codons and remained in frame with V and J, and every other rearrangement counted as non-productive. CDR3 was defined according to IMGT convention as the region running from the second conserved V-encoded cysteine to the conserved J-encoded phenylalanine. The earlier analysis of roughly 590 of the donors excluded sequences that lacked an unambiguous match to a single V gene segment. In an earlier analysis of a few hundred of the donors, V segments were called functional above 56.7% productive rearrangements and were called segregating when the between-donor standard deviation exceeded 5%. A statistical classification framework was built for diagnosing cytomegalovirus status from the catalog of TCR beta chain sequences. In a later analysis, V and J genes were assigned by comparing TCR nucleotide sequences against IMGT/GENE-DB human TR gene sequences. In a later analysis, CDR3 sequences and most-parsimonious VDJ recombination scenarios were assigned using the TCRdist pipeline. In a later analysis, every TCR beta chain was defined by the combination of its CDR3 amino acid sequence and its V-gene family, and reads without a unique V-gene family were dropped. To address suspected cross-contamination and a sequencing artifact, a later analysis removed approximately 590 highly shared, low-generation-probability nucleotide sequences. In a later analysis, a clonal expansion index for each public chain was calculated from normalized within-repertoire ranks of inferred template counts. In a later analysis, generation probabilities were computed with a VDJ recombination model fitted to out-of-frame rearrangements, and the resulting probabilities were checked against IGoR. In a later analysis, hypergeometric tests were used to score TCR-TCR, TCR-HLA and TCR-CMV co-occurrence, with a repertoire-size bias correction applied to TCR pairs. A later analysis estimated false discovery rates by permuting HLA or CMV assignments 20 times. In a later analysis, co-occurring TCRs were grouped using DBSCAN, with TCRdist sequence similarity added in when clustering inside HLA-allele-positive subsets. Repertoires with fewer than 30,000 or more than 120,000 public chains were left out of co-occurrence clustering, as were about 5 repertoires with anomalous nucleotide sharing. TCRdb carries this immuneACCESS record with in-frame sequences only. Its versions omit some clonotypes, under half of them owing to an unresolved V gene in the studies checked, with the rest unexplained. V and J calls and clone size are as listed in that table; D and trimming were resolved from the DNA. The sample table records roughly 190,000 clones; about an eighth of these occur just once. About 8% of the sample goes to the ten largest clones.

The germline V gene (reference sequence) gives CDR1 as SEHNR and CDR2 as FQNEAQ. From the cysteine up to the phenylalanine, the CDR3 has a length of 15 residues. The kept DNA is CDR3 alone, 45 bases in frame from the first base. Trimming at the junction amounts to 2 bases on V and 2 bases on J, and the germline ends lie 13 bases apart. In its sample, this clone was seen a few times. Its antigen is still unknown. Base qualities are missing; no much larger clone stands one base away. The sequenced sample consisted of PBMCs. This sequence was found in a man aged 50 or older in good health and CMV-seropositive. Rearrangement joined TRBV7-9 to TRBJ2-7; TRBD2 could be the D gene, as 5 bases match. The CDR3 region reads CASSLSQAAPYEQYF. The sequenced DNA: TGTGCCAGCAGCTTAAGCCAAGCGGCCCCCTACGAGCAGTACTTC.